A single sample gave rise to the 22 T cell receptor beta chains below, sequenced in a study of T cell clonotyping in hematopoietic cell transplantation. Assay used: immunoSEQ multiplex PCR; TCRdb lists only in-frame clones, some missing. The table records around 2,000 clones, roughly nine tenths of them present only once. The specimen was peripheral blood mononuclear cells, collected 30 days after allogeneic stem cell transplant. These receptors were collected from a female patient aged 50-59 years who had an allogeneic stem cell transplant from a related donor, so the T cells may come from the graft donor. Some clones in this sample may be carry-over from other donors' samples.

CDR3: CASSPTNPSRGQNTEAFF. CDR3 nucleotide sequence: TGTGCCAGCAGCCCAACCAACCCCTCCAGAGGGCAGAACACTGAAGCTTTCTTT. The chain recombines TRBV5-5 with TRBJ1-1; D is ambiguous. This CDR3 contains 18 residues. The germline V and J ends were trimmed by 4 bases and 1 base, with 23 bases remaining between them. The V gene's germline CDR1 is SGHKS and CDR2 YYEKEE (reference sequence).

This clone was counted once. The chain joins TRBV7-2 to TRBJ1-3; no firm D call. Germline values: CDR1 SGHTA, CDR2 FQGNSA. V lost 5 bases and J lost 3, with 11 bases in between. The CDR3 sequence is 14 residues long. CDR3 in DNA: TGTGCCAGCAGCCCTTTGGACGGTGGAAACACCATATATTTT. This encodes CASSPLDGGNTIYF.

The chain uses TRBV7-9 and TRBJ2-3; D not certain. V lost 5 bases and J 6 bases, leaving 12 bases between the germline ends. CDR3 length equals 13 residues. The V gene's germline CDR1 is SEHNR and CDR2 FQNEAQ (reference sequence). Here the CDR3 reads CASSAGSGDTQYF. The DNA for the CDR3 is TGTGCCAGCAGCGCCGGCTCTGGGGATACGCAGTATTTT. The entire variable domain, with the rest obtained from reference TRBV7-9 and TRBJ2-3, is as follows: DTGVSQNPRHKITKRGQNVTFRCDPISEHNRLYWYRQTLGQGPEFLTYFQNEAQLEKSRLLSDRFSAERPKGSFSTLEIQRTEQGDSAMYLCASSAGSGDTQYFGPGTRLTVL.

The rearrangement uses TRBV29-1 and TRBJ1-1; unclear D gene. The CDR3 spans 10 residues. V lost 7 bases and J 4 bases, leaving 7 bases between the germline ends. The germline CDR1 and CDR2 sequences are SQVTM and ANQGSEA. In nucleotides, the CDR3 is TGCAGCGGGTGGGTCACTGAAGCTTTCTTT. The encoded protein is CSGWVTEAFF.

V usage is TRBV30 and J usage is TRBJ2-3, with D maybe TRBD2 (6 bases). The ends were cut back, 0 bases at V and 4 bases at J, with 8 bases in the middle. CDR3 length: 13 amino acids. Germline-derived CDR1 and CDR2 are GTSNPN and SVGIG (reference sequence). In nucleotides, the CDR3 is TGTGCCTGGAGTGTACGCGGGGCAGATACGCAGTATTTT. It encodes CAWSVRGADTQYF. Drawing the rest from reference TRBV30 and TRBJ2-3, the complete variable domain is SQTIHQWPATLVQPVGSPLSLECTVEGTSNPNLYWYRQAAGRGLQLLFYSVGIGQISSEVPQNLSASRPQDRQFILSSKKLLLSDSGFYLCAWSVRGADTQYFGPGTRLTVL.

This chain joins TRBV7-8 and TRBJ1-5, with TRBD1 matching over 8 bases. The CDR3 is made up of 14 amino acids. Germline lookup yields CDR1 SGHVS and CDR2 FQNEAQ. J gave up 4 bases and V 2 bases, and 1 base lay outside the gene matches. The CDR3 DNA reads TGTGCCAGCAGCTTAAACAGGGGGAATCAGCCCCAGCATTTT. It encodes CASSLNRGNQPQHF. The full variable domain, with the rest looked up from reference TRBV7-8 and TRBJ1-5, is GAGVSQSPRYKVAKRGQDVALRCDPISGHVSLFWYQQALGQGPEFLTYFQNEAQLDKSGLPSDRFFAERPEGSVSTLKIQRTQQEDSAVYLCASSLNRGNQPQHFGDGTRLSIL.

DNA for the CDR3: TGTGCCAGCAGCCTTAATAATTCACCCCTCCACTTT. It specifies CASSLNNSPLHF. This chain joins TRBV7-2 and TRBJ1-6; D not certain. Germline assignment: CDR1 SGHTA and CDR2 FQGNSA. CDR3 size: 12 residues. V dropped 5 bases and J dropped 5 bases, with 4 bases sitting between them. The whole variable domain, filled in from reference TRBV7-2 and TRBJ1-6, reads GAGVSQSPSNKVTEKGKDVELRCDPISGHTALYWYRQSLGQGLEFLIYFQGNSAPDKSGLPSDRFSAERTGGSVSTLTIQRTQQEDSAVYLCASSLNNSPLHFGNGTRLTVT.

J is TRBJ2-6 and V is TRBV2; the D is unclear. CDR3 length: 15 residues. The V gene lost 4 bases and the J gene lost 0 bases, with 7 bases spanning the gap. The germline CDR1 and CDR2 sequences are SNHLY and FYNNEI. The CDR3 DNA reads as TGTGCCAGCAGTGCCGGCAGCTCTGGGGCCAACGTCCTGACTTTC. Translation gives CASSAGSSGANVLTF.

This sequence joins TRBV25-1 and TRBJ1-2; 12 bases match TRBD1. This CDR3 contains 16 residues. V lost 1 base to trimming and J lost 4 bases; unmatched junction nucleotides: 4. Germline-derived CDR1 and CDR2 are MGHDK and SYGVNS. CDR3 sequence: CASSESGTGGVYGYTF. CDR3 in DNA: TGTGCCAGCAGTGAATCCGGGACAGGGGGCGTCTATGGCTACACCTTC.

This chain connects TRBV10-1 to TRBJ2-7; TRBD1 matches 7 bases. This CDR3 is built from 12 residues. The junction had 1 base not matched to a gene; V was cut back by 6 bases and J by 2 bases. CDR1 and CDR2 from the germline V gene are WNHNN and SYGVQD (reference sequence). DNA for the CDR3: TGCGCCAGCAGCGGGACAGCCTACGAGCAGTACTTC. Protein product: CASSGTAYEQYF.

The chain's CDR3 is CASSFFLPTGNTIYF. The CDR3 DNA reads TGTGCCAGCAGCTTTTTCTTGCCTACAGGCAACACCATATATTTT. This chain joins TRBV7-9 and TRBJ1-3, with D perhaps matching TRBD1 (5 bases). V gave up 3 bases and J gave up 7 bases, with 16 bases separating them. This CDR3 contains 15 residues. CDR1 and CDR2 from the germline V gene are SEHNR and FQNEAQ (reference sequence).

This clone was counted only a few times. The CDR3 sequence: CASSQGLRTTF. Written as DNA, the CDR3 is TGTGCCAGCAGCCAAGGACTCAGGACCACCTTC. The chain links TRBV4-2 to TRBJ1-2, with D uncertain. Trimming removed 1 base from V and 13 bases from J, with 10 bases in between. This CDR3 spans 11 amino acids. CDR1 is LGHNA, CDR2 YNFKEQ, per germline.

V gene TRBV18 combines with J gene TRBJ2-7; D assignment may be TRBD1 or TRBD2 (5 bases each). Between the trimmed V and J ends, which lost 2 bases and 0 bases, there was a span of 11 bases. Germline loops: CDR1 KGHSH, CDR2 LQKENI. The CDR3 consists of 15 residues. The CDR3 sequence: CASSPGGGRSYEQYF. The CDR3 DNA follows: TGTGCCAGCTCACCAGGTGGGGGACGCTCCTACGAGCAGTACTTC.

In nucleotides, the CDR3 is TGTGCCAGCTCACCAGGACAGGGGATGGCTCAGCCCCAGCATTTT. Protein sequence: CASSPGQGMAQPQHF. V gene TRBV18 combines with J gene TRBJ1-5; TRBD1 matches at 9 bases. The germline V gene has CDR1 KGHSH and CDR2 LQKENI. V dropped 2 bases and J dropped 6; count of bases not matched to a gene: 5. The CDR3 extends over 15 amino acids.

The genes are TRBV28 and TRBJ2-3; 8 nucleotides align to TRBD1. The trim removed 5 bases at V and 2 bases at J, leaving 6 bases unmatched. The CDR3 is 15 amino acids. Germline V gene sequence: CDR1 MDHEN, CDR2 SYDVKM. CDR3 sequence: CASSLPTGATDTQYF. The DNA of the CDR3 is TGTGCCAGCAGTCTGCCGACAGGGGCCACAGATACGCAGTATTTT. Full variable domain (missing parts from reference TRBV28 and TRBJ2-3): DVKVTQSSRYLVKRTGEKVFLECVQDMDHENMFWYRQDPGLGLRLIYFSYDVKMKEKGDIPEGYSVSREKKERFSLILESASTNQTSMYLCASSLPTGATDTQYFGPGTRLTVL.

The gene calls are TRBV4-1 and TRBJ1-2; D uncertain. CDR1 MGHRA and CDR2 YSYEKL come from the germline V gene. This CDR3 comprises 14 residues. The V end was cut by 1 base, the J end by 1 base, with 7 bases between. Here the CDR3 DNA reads TGCGCCAGCAGCCAAGGGGTAATTAACTATGGCTACACCTTC. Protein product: CASSQGVINYGYTF.

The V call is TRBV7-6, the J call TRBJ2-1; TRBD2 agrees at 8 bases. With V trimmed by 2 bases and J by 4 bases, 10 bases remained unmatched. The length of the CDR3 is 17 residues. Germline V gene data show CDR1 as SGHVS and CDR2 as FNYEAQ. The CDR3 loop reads CASSLSKGGGLYNEQFF. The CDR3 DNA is TGTGCCAGCAGCTTATCTAAGGGCGGGGGGTTGTACAATGAGCAGTTCTTC.

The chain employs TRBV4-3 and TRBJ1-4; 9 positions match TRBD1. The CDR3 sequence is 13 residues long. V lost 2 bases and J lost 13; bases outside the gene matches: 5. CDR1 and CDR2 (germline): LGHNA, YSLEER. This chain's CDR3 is CASSQNRGQILFF. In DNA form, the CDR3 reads TGCGCCAGCAGCCAAAACAGGGGGCAGATACTGTTTTTT.

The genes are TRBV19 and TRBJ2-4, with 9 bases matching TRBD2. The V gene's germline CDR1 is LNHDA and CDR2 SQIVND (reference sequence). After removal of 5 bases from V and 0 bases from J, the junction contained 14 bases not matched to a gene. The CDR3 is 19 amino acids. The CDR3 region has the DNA TGTGCCAGTAGTTCCCGGGGTAGCGGGGGCGACCTAGCCAAAAACATTCAGTACTTC. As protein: CASSSRGSGGDLAKNIQYF.

CDR3 coding DNA: TGTGCCAGCAGTAGAGGGGTGCTTAATGAAAAACTGTTTTTT. It translates to CASSRGVLNEKLFF. The chain carries TRBV2 and TRBJ1-4; possible D gene TRBD1, 5 bases. The CDR3 has 14 residues. Between the trimmed V and J ends, which lost 5 bases and 4 bases, there was a span of 11 bases. Germline values: CDR1 SNHLY, CDR2 FYNNEI.

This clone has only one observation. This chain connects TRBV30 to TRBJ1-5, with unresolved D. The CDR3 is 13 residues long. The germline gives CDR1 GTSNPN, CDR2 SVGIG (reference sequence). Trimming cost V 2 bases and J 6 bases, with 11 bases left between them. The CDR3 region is CAWSIEGFQPQHF. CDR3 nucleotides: TGTGCCTGGAGTATTGAGGGTTTTCAGCCCCAGCATTTT.

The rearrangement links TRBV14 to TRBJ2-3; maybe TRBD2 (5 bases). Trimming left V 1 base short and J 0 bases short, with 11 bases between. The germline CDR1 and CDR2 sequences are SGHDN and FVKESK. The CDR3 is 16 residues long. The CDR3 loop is CASSQGGRGSTDTQYF. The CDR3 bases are TGTGCCAGCAGCCAAGGAGGCCGGGGAAGCACAGATACGCAGTATTTT.